This entry features one T cell receptor beta chain sequence. Its antigen is undetermined. The germline V and J ends were trimmed by 2 bases and 3 bases, with 17 bases remaining between them. The CDR3 has 16 residues. CDR1 and CDR2 from the germline V gene are GTSNPN and SVGIG (reference sequence). This sample was included in a study of a mutant IDH1 vaccine in newly diagnosed glioma. Study at large: Standard pretreatment was either radiotherapy, temozolomide, or, for most, radiochemotherapy with temozolomide.

Findings of the study overall: Vaccine-induced immune responses occurred in roughly 94% of patients.

Produced via immunoSEQ multiplex PCR; TCRdb's table is partial and in-frame only. The sample includes under 80,000 clones, 80% to 90% of them seen just once. Time point of the sample: baseline, week 1 (first vaccination visit). Noted treatment: pre-vaccination baseline after standard-of-care therapy. Material: PBMCs, obtained from a glioma patient treated with radiotherapy, temozolomide or both. The chain couples TRBV30 to TRBJ1-3, with D possibly matching TRBD1 (6 bases). This clonotype was sampled from a man aged 25 to 40 with glioma. The CDR3 sequence: CAWSLGGQSFGNTIYF. The CDR3 region has the DNA TGTGCCTGGAGTCTTGGTGGACAGTCTTTTGGAAACACCATATATTTT.